These 23 T cell receptor beta chains were all obtained from the same sample, sequenced in a study of radiation and T cells in renal cell carcinoma. This table comes from immunoSEQ multiplex PCR, and its TCRdb copy is limited to in-frame clones, with some not included. The repertoire holds roughly 15,000 clones, with approximately 60% as singletons. Treatment described: treatment-naive control, cytoreductive nephrectomy. The material was tumor tissue, obtained from a patient whose treatment was nephrectomy without radiotherapy. These receptors were obtained from a man aged 55-75 years with renal cell carcinoma.

The gene calls are TRBV11-2 and TRBJ2-6, with a tentative D call TRBD1 (6 bases). V lost 3 bases, J lost 4 bases, and 13 bases lay in between. Germline assignment: CDR1 SGHAT and CDR2 FQNNGV. There are 16 residues in the CDR3. CDR3 sequence: CASSLGRGTGANVLTF. The CDR3 bases are TGTGCCAGCAGCTTGGGCAGGGGAACCGGGGCCAACGTCCTGACTTTC.

CDR3 residues: CVTERQGLRGYTF. The CDR3 DNA reads TGTGTTACGGAGAGGCAGGGCTTGCGCGGCTACACCTTC. This chain joins TRBV6-1 and TRBJ1-2, with a tentative D call TRBD1 (5 bases). The CDR3 is 13 residues long. The germline gives CDR1 MNHNS, CDR2 SASEGT.

J is TRBJ1-1 and V is TRBV2; unclear D gene. Germline V gene data show CDR1 as SNHLY and CDR2 as FYNNEI. This CDR3 is built from 12 residues. The V end was cut by 7 bases, the J end by 4 bases, with 10 bases between. The CDR3 is CASISLTTEAFF. The DNA of the CDR3 is TGTGCCAGCATTTCTCTCACCACTGAAGCTTTCTTT.

The CDR3 DNA follows: TGTGCCAGCAGCTTTCCTGACAGGGGGACTGAAGCTTTCTTT. This translates into CASSFPDRGTEAFF. V gene TRBV7-2 combines with J gene TRBJ1-1; 9 nucleotides line up with TRBD1. This CDR3 has 14 amino acids. The V gene end was trimmed by 3 bases and the J gene end by 5 bases; junction bases not matched to a gene: 4. CDR1 is SGHTA and CDR2 is FQGNSA in the germline V gene.

J is TRBJ2-3 and V is TRBV18; D call uncertain. Germline V gene lookup returns CDR1 KGHSH and CDR2 LQKENI. Trimming removed 5 bases from V and 2 bases from J, with 8 bases in between. This CDR3 comprises 13 residues. Here the CDR3 reads CASSSGLTDTQYF. CDR3 sequence (DNA): TGTGCCAGCTCATCGGGTCTCACAGATACGCAGTATTTT.

This chain joins TRBV29-1 and TRBJ2-5; 7 positions match TRBD1. The DNA end is a closer match to TRBJ2-7, so the J assignment may be wrong. CDR3 size: 13 residues. The V gene's germline CDR1 is SQVTM and CDR2 ANQGSEA. Here the CDR3 DNA reads TGCAGCGTCCGGACAGGAACGAACTACGAGCAGTACTTC. The encoded protein is CSVRTGTNYEQYF.

The rearrangement links TRBV19 to TRBJ2-2; D is possibly TRBD1 (5 bases). This CDR3 is 13 amino acids long. CDR1 is LNHDA, CDR2 SQIVND, per germline (reference sequence). Trimming left V 4 bases short and J 7 bases short, with 10 bases between. The CDR3 protein is CASSTRVIGELFF. The CDR3 coding sequence is TGTGCCAGTAGTACCAGGGTGATCGGGGAGCTGTTTTTT.

The chain has TRBV28 and TRBJ2-5; D may be TRBD2 (6 bases). The ends were cut back, 6 bases at V and 7 bases at J, with 18 bases in the middle. CDR1 is MDHEN and CDR2 is SYDVKM in the germline V gene. CDR3 length: 14 residues. CDR3 in amino acids: CASRPWQAGGTQYF. In DNA form, the CDR3 reads TGTGCCAGCAGACCCTGGCAGGCCGGGGGGACCCAGTACTTC.

The chain recombines TRBV6-6 with TRBJ1-5, with D unclear. The CDR3 has 15 residues. V lost 7 bases to trimming and J lost 0 bases, with 13 bases between them. Germline CDR1 reads MNHNY; CDR2 reads SVGAGI (reference sequence). DNA for the CDR3: TGTGCCAGCAAATGGAGAAGAGATAGCAATCAGCCCCAGCATTTT. Its protein product is CASKWRRDSNQPQHF.

This clone came up once. This rearrangement joins TRBV18 to TRBJ2-7; the match to TRBD2 covers 8 bases. The junction had 15 bases not matched to a gene; V was cut back by 5 bases and J by 0 bases. Germline V gene data show CDR1 as KGHSH and CDR2 as LQKENI. The CDR3 loop spans 18 amino acids. The CDR3 region is CASSSLGEAGDSSYEQYF. In nucleotides, the CDR3 is TGTGCCAGCTCATCCCTTGGGGAAGCGGGGGATAGCTCCTACGAGCAGTACTTC.

This clone has only one observation. Relative to the germline gene, one junction end is altered; a read error may explain this. The J gene is TRBJ2-1, the V gene TRBV7-7; 9 bases fit TRBD2. This CDR3 has 15 amino acids. CDR1 and CDR2 from the germline V gene are SSHAT and FNYEAQ (reference sequence). The CDR3 sequence is CASSPLAGAGGPMFF. CDR3 DNA sequence: TGTGCTAGCAGCCCCCTAGCGGGCGCGGGAGGGCCTATGTTCTTC.

This clone appeared a few times. The V gene is TRBV19, the J gene TRBJ2-7; unclear D gene. V lost 6 bases and J lost 5, with 17 bases in between. This CDR3 contains 14 residues. From germline, CDR1 is LNHDA and CDR2 SQIVND (reference sequence). CDR3 residues: CASSDRGWVHEQYF. CDR3 DNA sequence: TGTGCCAGTAGCGACCGTGGATGGGTCCACGAGCAGTACTTC.

The chain carries TRBV10-3 and TRBJ2-1; no definite D call. The CDR3 is 14 residues long. Trimming stripped 7 bases from V and 6 bases from J, with 16 bases between. Germline V lookup: CDR1 ENHRY, CDR2 SYGVKD. The CDR3 reads CAITKNEVGNEQFF. The DNA for the CDR3 is TGTGCCATCACCAAAAATGAGGTCGGCAATGAGCAGTTCTTC.

This clone has more than one count but fewer than ten. This sequence joins TRBV11-2 and TRBJ1-4, with TRBD1 identical over 7 bases. This CDR3 has 13 amino acids. Germline CDR1 is SGHAT and CDR2 is FQNNGV. V lost 5 bases and J lost 6; bases outside the gene matches: 3. The CDR3 loop reads CASSRQGYEKLFF. CDR3 nucleotide sequence: TGTGCCAGCAGCCGACAGGGATATGAAAAACTGTTTTTT.

By proportion, this clone is medium-sized. The rearrangement uses TRBV7-2 and TRBJ1-5, with TRBD1 identical over 7 bases. Germline V gene data show CDR1 as SGHTA and CDR2 as FQGNSA. There are 13 residues in the CDR3. The V gene end was trimmed by 9 bases and the J gene end by 6 bases; junction bases not matched to a gene: 8. This CDR3 is CARITGEGQPQHF. CDR3 sequence (DNA): TGTGCCAGGATAACAGGGGAGGGTCAGCCCCAGCATTTT.

The chain uses TRBV6-5 and TRBJ1-1; the D is unclear. The CDR3 has 15 residues. The ends were cut back, 3 bases at V and 1 base at J, with 12 bases in the middle. Germline CDR1 MNHEY, CDR2 SVGAGI. CDR3 residues: CASSYRASWNTEAFF. CDR3 coding DNA: TGTGCCAGCAGTTATAGGGCGTCCTGGAACACTGAAGCTTTCTTT.

V is TRBV6-4 and J is TRBJ1-4; D remains ambiguous. V dropped 10 bases and J dropped 8 bases, with 29 bases sitting between them. CDR1 is MRHNA, CDR2 SNTAGT, per germline. The CDR3 extends over 17 amino acids. The CDR3 region is CATTPTRPGPHKEKLFF. In DNA form, the CDR3 reads TGTGCCACCACACCAACAAGGCCAGGACCACATAAAGAAAAACTGTTTTTT.

This clone was observed a single time. This chain links TRBV28 with TRBJ2-7; maybe TRBD1 (5 bases). This CDR3 is 14 amino acids long. The ends were cut back, 4 bases at V and 2 bases at J, with 12 bases in the middle. Germline V gene sequence: CDR1 MDHEN, CDR2 SYDVKM. CDR3 residues: CASSSAGSTYEQYF. The CDR3 coding sequence is TGTGCCAGCAGTTCGGCAGGGTCCACCTACGAGCAGTACTTC.

J is TRBJ2-1 and V is TRBV29-1; D gene unclear. From germline, CDR1 is SQVTM and CDR2 ANQGSEA. V dropped 2 bases and J dropped 0 bases, with 11 bases sitting between them. The CDR3 extends over 15 amino acids. CDR3 bases: TGCAGCGTTGAAACTGGCAGGAGCTCCTACAATGAGCAGTTCTTC. This sequence encodes CSVETGRSSYNEQFF.

This rearrangement joins TRBV19 to TRBJ1-2; possibly TRBD1 for D (6 bases). Germline CDR1 is LNHDA and CDR2 is SQIVND (reference sequence). The V gene lost 8 bases and the J gene lost 4 bases, with 14 bases spanning the gap. The CDR3 runs 13 residues. The CDR3 bases are TGTGCCAGTTTGGGGGGGCTGGTCTATGGCTACACCTTC. It specifies CASLGGLVYGYTF.

The V and J genes are TRBV9 and TRBJ2-7, with D perhaps TRBD2 (5 bases). Deletions cut 5 bases from V and 13 bases from J, with 19 bases between. Per the germline V gene, CDR1 is SGDLS and CDR2 is YYNGEE. This CDR3 has 12 residues. Written as DNA, the CDR3 is TGTGCCAGCAGATCGGACGACGGCGAGGGATACTTC. Its protein product is CASRSDDGEGYF. Drawing the rest from reference TRBV9 and TRBJ2-7, the complete variable domain is DSGVTQTPKHLITATGQRVTLRCSPRSGDLSVYWYQQSLDQGLQFLIQYYNGEERAKGNILERFSAQQFPDLHSELNLSSLELGDSALYFCASRSDDGEGYFGPGTRLTVT.

This clone was seen a handful of times. The chain couples TRBV7-2 to TRBJ1-6; D is uncertain. The CDR3 covers 14 residues. Germline CDR1 and CDR2: SGHTA and FQGNSA. Trimming pared 3 bases from V and 10 bases from J, leaving 13 bases between. CDR3 protein: CASSLLFTGSPLHF. CDR3 DNA sequence: TGTGCCAGCAGCTTGTTGTTCACCGGCTCACCCCTCCACTTT. Together with reference TRBV7-2 and TRBJ1-6, the CDR3 gives the full variable domain: GAGVSQSPSNKVTEKGKDVELRCDPISGHTALYWYRQSLGQGLEFLIYFQGNSAPDKSGLPSDRFSAERTGGSVSTLTIQRTQQEDSAVYLCASSLLFTGSPLHFGNGTRLTVT.

The rearrangement links TRBV5-6 to TRBJ2-5; D remains unclear. Trimming pared 1 base from V and 1 base from J, leaving 8 bases between. Germline-derived CDR1 and CDR2 are SGHDT and YYEEEE. The CDR3 runs 14 residues. CDR3 sequence reads: CASSLHEIQETQYF. CDR3 DNA: TGTGCCAGCAGCTTGCATGAGATCCAAGAGACCCAGTACTTC. The entire variable domain, with the rest obtained from reference TRBV5-6 and TRBJ2-5, is as follows: DAGVTQSPTHLIKTRGQQVTLRCSPKSGHDTVSWYQQALGQGPQFIFQYYEEEERQRGNFPDRFSGHQFPNYSSELNVNALLLGDSALYLCASSLHEIQETQYFGPGTRLLVL.